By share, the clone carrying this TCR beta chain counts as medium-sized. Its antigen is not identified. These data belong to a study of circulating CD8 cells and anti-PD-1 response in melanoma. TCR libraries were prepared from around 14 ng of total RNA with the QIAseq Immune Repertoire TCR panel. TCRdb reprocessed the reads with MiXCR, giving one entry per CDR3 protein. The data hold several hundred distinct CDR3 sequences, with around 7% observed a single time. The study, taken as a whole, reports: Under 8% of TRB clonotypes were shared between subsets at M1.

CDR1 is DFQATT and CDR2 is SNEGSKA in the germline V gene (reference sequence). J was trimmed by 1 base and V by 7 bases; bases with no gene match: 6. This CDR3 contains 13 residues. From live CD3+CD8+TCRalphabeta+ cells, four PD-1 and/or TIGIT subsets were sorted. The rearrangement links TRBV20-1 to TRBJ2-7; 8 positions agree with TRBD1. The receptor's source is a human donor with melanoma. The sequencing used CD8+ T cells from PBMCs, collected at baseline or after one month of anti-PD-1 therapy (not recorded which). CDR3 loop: CSGDRTTSYEQYF. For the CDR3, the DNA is TGCAGTGGGGACAGGACTACTTCCTACGAGCAGTACTTC.